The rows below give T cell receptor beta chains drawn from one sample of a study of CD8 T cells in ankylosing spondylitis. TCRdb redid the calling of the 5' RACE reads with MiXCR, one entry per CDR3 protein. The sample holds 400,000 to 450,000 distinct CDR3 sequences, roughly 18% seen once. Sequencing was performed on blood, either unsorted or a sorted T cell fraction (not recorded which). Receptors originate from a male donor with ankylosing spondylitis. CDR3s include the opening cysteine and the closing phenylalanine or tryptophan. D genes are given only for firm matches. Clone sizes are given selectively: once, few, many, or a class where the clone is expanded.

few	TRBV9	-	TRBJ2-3	TGTGCCAGCAGCGTAGAAGGGGTAGATACGCAGTATTTT	CASSVEGVDTQYF
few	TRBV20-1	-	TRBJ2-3	TGCAGTGCGATACCCCCGGGTACGAGGGGTGTGAGATCAGATACGCAGTATTTT	CSAIPPGTRGVRSDTQYF
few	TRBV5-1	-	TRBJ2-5	TGCGCCAGCAGCTTGTTCGATAGCGGTGAGACCCAGTACTTC	CASSLFDSGETQYF
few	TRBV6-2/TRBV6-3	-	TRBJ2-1	TGTGCCAGCAGTTATGGGGGCAAATTCCGGTTGGAGCCCCATGAGCAGTTCTTC	CASSYGGKFRLEPHEQFF
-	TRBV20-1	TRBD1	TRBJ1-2	TGCAGTGCCAACAGGGGGCTTTCATTCGGCTACACCTTC	CSANRGLSFGYTF
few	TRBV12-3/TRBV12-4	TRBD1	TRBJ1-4	TGTGCCAGCAGACAAGGACAGGGACTCGTGCGAGGTGAAAAACTGTTTTTT	CASRQGQGLVRGEKLFF
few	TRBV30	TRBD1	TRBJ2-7	TGTGCCTGGAGAGTGAGGGGGACAGGGGCAAGGGAGCAGTACTTC	CAWRVRGTGAREQYF
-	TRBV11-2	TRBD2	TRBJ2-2	TGTGCCAGCAGCCGCCGGTTTGGGACTAGCGGGAGTAGTTCCGGGGAGCTGTTTTTT	CASSRRFGTSGSSSGELFF
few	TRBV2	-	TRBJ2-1	TGTGCCAGCAATGGCGGGTGGGGGATTTCAAATGAGCAGTTCTTC	CASNGGWGISNEQFF
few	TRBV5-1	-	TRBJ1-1	TGCGCCAGCAGCTTGGCCGGGGGCAAGGCTTTCTTT	CASSLAGGKAFF
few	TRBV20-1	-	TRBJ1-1	TGCAGTGCTAGAGAGGGCAGCCAGAACACTGAAGCTTTCTTT	CSAREGSQNTEAFF
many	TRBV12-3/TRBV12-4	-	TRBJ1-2	TGTGCCAGCTCCATAACACCCTATGGCTACACCTTC	CASSITPYGYTF
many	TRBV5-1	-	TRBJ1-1	TGCGCCAGCAGCTTGGGGCCACCGAGGACTGAAGCTTTCTTT	CASSLGPPRTEAFF
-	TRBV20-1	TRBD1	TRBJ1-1	TGCAGTGCTAGGACAGGGGAGGACACTGAAGCTTTCTTT	CSARTGEDTEAFF
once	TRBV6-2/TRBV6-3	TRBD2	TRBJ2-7	TGTGCCAGCAGCGACCGGGGCTTAGCGGGTTACGAGCAGTACTTC	CASSDRGLAGYEQYF
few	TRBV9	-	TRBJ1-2	TGTGCCAGCAGCGAGGGTAATCTCTATGGCTACACCTTC	CASSEGNLYGYTF
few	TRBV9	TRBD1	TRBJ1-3	TGTGCCAGCAGCGTGGGGACAGGGATCGGAAACACCATATATTTT	CASSVGTGIGNTIYF
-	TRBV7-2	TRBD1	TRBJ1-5	TGTGCCAGCAGCGAGGGACAGGGCAATCAGCCCCAGCATTTT	CASSEGQGNQPQHF
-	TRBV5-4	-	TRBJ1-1	TGTGCCAGCAGCTTGGTTGCGGAAGGGGGAACTGAAGCTTTCTTT	CASSLVAEGGTEAFF
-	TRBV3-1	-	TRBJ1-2	TGTGCCAGCAGCCCAAGTGTACCGCATGGCTACACCTTC	CASSPSVPHGYTF
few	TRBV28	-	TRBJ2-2	TGTGCCAGCAGTTTATCCCCGATCACCGGGGAGCTGTTTTTT	CASSLSPITGELFF
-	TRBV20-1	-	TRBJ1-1	TGCAGTCCCAAGCCCTGGGAGCGGGGCCTGATGGACACTGAAGCTTTCTTT	CSPKPWERGLMDTEAFF
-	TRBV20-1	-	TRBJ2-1	TGCAGTGCTAGTAGGGACTCTTGGGAGCAGTTCTTC	CSASRDSWEQFF
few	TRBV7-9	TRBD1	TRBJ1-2	TGTGCCAGCAGCTCCATTCCGACAGGGGCGGGAATCTATGGCTACACCTTC	CASSSIPTGAGIYGYTF
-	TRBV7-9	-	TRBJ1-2	TGTGCCAGCAGCTCTCAGGGCATCTATGGCTACACCTTC	CASSSQGIYGYTF
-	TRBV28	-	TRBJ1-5	TGTGCCAGCAGTTTACCCCGGGCCGGCAATCAGCCCCAGCATTTT	CASSLPRAGNQPQHF